This T cell receptor (beta chain) was identified in a study of graft-versus-host responses after intestinal transplantation. Study-wide context: Anti-thymocyte globulin induction was given to all recipients, followed by tacrolimus and steroids for around three years.

Germline CDR1 and CDR2: MNHEY and SVGAGI. V lost 5 bases and J 5 bases, leaving 12 bases between the germline ends. This CDR3 has 14 amino acids. Of note for this clone: Its matching antigen is unknown.

Overall study findings and caveats: GvH clones turned up in recipient marrow; some had shown up first in ileum or blood.

Measured with immunoSEQ multiplex PCR; TCRdb has only the in-frame clones, and not every one. The sample holds more than 95,000 clones, roughly 84% seen once. This receptor was identified in a human donor who received an intestinal transplant. Sequencing was performed on unstimulated CD4+ T cells sorted from spleen or lymph node cells, taken before intestinal transplant. The chain has TRBV6-5 and TRBJ1-4; a weak D match, TRBD1 (5 bases). The CDR3 spells CASSRDSSNEKLFF. The DNA for the CDR3 is TGTGCCAGCAGTCGCGACAGTTCCAATGAAAAACTGTTTTTT.